A single sample is the source of the 12 T cell receptor beta chains below, sequenced in a study of cytomegalovirus exposure and HLA in healthy donors. The study ran its PCR with 60 Vbeta and 13 Jbeta primers. Sequenced by immunoSEQ multiplex PCR; TCRdb stores in-frame clones only, minus some. The sample lists over 35,000 clones; about 70% were seen once. The sequencing sample was made of PBMCs. These receptor sequences come from a man aged 35 to 55 in good health and CMV-seronegative.

The J gene is TRBJ2-3, the V gene TRBV9; possible D gene TRBD2, 7 bases. The CDR3 consists of 15 residues. Germline values: CDR1 SGDLS, CDR2 YYNGEE. V was shortened by 2 bases and J by 0 bases, with 10 bases between the two germline ends. CDR3 sequence: CASSVGGPSTDTQYF. As DNA, the CDR3 is TGTGCCAGCAGCGTCGGGGGGCCTAGCACAGATACGCAGTATTTT.

The chain recombines TRBV6-6 with TRBJ1-1, with D hard to call. V shed 3 bases and J shed 3 bases, with 5 bases lying between them. The length of the CDR3 is 12 residues. CDR1 MNHNY and CDR2 SVGAGI come from the germline V gene (reference sequence). CDR3 coding DNA: TGTGCCAGCAGTTATACGGACACTGAAGCTTTCTTT. It translates to CASSYTDTEAFF.

The J gene is TRBJ1-2, the V gene TRBV10-3, with 7 bases lining up with TRBD1. CDR3 length: 13 residues. The germline gives CDR1 ENHRY, CDR2 SYGVKD. Trimming removed 8 bases from V and 2 bases from J; junction bases left unmatched: 5. Written as DNA, the CDR3 is TGTGCCATCGGTACGGGACAGAACTATGGCTACACCTTC. Amino acids: CAIGTGQNYGYTF.

The J gene is TRBJ2-7, the V gene TRBV5-1, with a tentative D call TRBD1 (5 bases). This CDR3 comprises 15 residues. The V end was cut by 4 bases, the J end by 2 bases, with 16 bases between. Germline CDR1 and CDR2: SGHRS and YFSETQ. The CDR3 sequence is CASSPQGGNPYEQYF. CDR3 bases: TGCGCCAGCAGCCCTCAGGGTGGGAATCCCTACGAGCAGTACTTC.

The chain recombines TRBV7-2 with TRBJ1-2; 9 nucleotides agree with TRBD1. Trimming cost V 4 bases and J 6 bases; bases outside gene matches: 9. This CDR3 comprises 15 residues. Looked up from germline, CDR1 is SGHTA and CDR2 is FQGNSA. The CDR3 DNA reads TGTGCCAGCAGCTCCACAGGGGGCCAACAACATGGCTACACCTTC. The encoded protein is CASSSTGGQQHGYTF. Complete variable domain (other parts from reference TRBV7-2 and TRBJ1-2): GAGVSQSPSNKVTEKGKDVELRCDPISGHTALYWYRQSLGQGLEFLIYFQGNSAPDKSGLPSDRFSAERTGGSVSTLTIQRTQQEDSAVYLCASSSTGGQQHGYTFGSGTRLTVV.

This clone was seen a few times. The chain links TRBV5-1 to TRBJ2-1, with D maybe TRBD2 (6 bases). Trimming removed 0 bases from V and 2 bases from J, with 9 bases in between. The germline CDR1 and CDR2 sequences are SGHRS and YFSETQ. The CDR3 is made up of 15 amino acids. The CDR3 sequence is CASSLGLEAYNEQFF. DNA of the CDR3: TGCGCCAGCAGCTTGGGACTAGAGGCCTACAATGAGCAGTTCTTC.

This clone came up once. This rearrangement joins TRBV19 to TRBJ2-7, with D uncertain. V lost 5 bases to trimming and J lost 2 bases, with 10 bases between them. CDR3 length: 13 amino acids. Germline CDR1 and CDR2: LNHDA and SQIVND (reference sequence). In DNA form, the CDR3 reads TGTGCCAGTAGTTTTGGCGGAACCTACGAGCAGTACTTC. Protein product: CASSFGGTYEQYF.

The chain recombines TRBV21-1 with TRBJ1-2; the table's D call, TRBD1, has no DNA check behind it. TRBV21-1 constitutes a pseudogene. The CDR3 is 13 amino acids. Here the CDR3 DNA reads TGTGCCAGCAGCACCGCAGGGGACTATGGCTACACCTTC. It specifies CASSTAGDYGYTF.

This clone has a handful of counts. The chain links TRBV2 to TRBJ1-4; 7 bases map to TRBD1. V shed 8 bases and J 7 bases; nucleotides not matched to a gene: 10. The CDR3 contains 14 residues. Per germline, CDR1 SNHLY and CDR2 FYNNEI. CDR3 in amino acids: CASSRGTETEKLFF. CDR3 nucleotide sequence: TGTGCCAGCTCGCGAGGGACAGAAACTGAAAAACTGTTTTTT.

The chain recombines TRBV28 with TRBJ1-1; possibly TRBD1 for D (5 bases). The CDR3 consists of 14 residues. The germline V and J ends were trimmed by 3 bases and 1 base, with 9 bases remaining between them. Germline V gene sequence: CDR1 MDHEN, CDR2 SYDVKM. The CDR3 here is CASSLGQGNTEAFF. The CDR3, as DNA: TGTGCCAGCAGTTTGGGGCAGGGGAACACTGAAGCTTTCTTT.

The CDR3: CAWSSTGSGGEKLFF. CDR3 in DNA: TGTGCCTGGAGTTCCACAGGCTCCGGGGGTGAAAAACTGTTTTTT. The chain employs TRBV30 and TRBJ1-4; the D gene is possibly TRBD1 (5 bases). Trimming left V 2 bases short and J 7 bases short, with 17 bases between. The CDR3 loop spans 15 amino acids. Per germline, CDR1 GTSNPN and CDR2 SVGIG (reference sequence).

The V gene is TRBV7-9, the J gene TRBJ1-1; TRBD1 aligns across 8 bases. V was clipped by 5 bases and J by 4 bases; unmatched bases: 12. CDR1 is SEHNR, CDR2 FQNEAQ, per germline (reference sequence). This CDR3 spans 16 amino acids. The CDR3 DNA reads TGTGCCAGCAGCCCAGGGGGCGCTGGGTTCGGCACTGAAGCTTTCTTT. Translation: CASSPGGAGFGTEAFF. The full variable domain, with the rest looked up from reference TRBV7-9 and TRBJ1-1, is DTGVSQNPRHKITKRGQNVTFRCDPISEHNRLYWYRQTLGQGPEFLTYFQNEAQLEKSRLLSDRFSAERPKGSFSTLEIQRTEQGDSAMYLCASSPGGAGFGTEAFFGQGTRLTVV.